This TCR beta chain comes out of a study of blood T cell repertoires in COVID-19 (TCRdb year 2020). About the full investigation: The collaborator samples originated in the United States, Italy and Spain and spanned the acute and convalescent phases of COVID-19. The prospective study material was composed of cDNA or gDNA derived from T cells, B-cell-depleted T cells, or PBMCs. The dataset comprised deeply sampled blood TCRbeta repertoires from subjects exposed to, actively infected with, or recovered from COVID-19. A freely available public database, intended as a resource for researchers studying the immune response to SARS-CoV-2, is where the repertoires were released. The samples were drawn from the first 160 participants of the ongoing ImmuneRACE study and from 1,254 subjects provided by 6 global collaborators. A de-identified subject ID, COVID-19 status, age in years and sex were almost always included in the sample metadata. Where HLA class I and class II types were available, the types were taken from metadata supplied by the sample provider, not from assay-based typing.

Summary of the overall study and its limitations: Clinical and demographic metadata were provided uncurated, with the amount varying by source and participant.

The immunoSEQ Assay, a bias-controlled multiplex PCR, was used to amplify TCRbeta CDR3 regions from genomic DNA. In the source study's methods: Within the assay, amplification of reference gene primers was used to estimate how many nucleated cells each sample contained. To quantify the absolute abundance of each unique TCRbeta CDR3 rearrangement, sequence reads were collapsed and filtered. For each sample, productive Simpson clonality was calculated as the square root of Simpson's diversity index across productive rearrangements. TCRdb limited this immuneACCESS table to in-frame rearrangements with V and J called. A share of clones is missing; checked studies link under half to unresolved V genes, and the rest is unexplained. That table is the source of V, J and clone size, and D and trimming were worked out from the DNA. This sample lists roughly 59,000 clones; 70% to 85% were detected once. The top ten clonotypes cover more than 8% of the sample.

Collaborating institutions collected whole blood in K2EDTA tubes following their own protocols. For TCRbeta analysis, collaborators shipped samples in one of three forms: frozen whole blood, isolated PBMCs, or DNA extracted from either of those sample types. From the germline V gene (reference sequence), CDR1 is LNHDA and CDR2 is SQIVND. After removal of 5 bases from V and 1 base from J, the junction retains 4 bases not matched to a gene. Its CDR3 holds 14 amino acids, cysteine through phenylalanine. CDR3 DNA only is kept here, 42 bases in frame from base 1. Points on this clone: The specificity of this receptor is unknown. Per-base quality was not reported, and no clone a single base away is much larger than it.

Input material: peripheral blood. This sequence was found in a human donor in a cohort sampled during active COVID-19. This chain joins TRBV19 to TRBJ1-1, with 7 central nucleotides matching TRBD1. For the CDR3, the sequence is CASSGRQGNTEAFF. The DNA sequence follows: TGTGCCAGTAGTGGTCGACAGGGGAACACTGAAGCTTTCTTT. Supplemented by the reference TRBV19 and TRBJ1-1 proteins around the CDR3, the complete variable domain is DGGITQSPKYLFRKEGQNVTLSCEQNLNHDAMYWYRQDPGQGLRLIYYSQIVNDFQKGDIAEGYSVSREKKESFPLTVTSAQKNPTAFYLCASSGRQGNTEAFFGQGTRLTVV.